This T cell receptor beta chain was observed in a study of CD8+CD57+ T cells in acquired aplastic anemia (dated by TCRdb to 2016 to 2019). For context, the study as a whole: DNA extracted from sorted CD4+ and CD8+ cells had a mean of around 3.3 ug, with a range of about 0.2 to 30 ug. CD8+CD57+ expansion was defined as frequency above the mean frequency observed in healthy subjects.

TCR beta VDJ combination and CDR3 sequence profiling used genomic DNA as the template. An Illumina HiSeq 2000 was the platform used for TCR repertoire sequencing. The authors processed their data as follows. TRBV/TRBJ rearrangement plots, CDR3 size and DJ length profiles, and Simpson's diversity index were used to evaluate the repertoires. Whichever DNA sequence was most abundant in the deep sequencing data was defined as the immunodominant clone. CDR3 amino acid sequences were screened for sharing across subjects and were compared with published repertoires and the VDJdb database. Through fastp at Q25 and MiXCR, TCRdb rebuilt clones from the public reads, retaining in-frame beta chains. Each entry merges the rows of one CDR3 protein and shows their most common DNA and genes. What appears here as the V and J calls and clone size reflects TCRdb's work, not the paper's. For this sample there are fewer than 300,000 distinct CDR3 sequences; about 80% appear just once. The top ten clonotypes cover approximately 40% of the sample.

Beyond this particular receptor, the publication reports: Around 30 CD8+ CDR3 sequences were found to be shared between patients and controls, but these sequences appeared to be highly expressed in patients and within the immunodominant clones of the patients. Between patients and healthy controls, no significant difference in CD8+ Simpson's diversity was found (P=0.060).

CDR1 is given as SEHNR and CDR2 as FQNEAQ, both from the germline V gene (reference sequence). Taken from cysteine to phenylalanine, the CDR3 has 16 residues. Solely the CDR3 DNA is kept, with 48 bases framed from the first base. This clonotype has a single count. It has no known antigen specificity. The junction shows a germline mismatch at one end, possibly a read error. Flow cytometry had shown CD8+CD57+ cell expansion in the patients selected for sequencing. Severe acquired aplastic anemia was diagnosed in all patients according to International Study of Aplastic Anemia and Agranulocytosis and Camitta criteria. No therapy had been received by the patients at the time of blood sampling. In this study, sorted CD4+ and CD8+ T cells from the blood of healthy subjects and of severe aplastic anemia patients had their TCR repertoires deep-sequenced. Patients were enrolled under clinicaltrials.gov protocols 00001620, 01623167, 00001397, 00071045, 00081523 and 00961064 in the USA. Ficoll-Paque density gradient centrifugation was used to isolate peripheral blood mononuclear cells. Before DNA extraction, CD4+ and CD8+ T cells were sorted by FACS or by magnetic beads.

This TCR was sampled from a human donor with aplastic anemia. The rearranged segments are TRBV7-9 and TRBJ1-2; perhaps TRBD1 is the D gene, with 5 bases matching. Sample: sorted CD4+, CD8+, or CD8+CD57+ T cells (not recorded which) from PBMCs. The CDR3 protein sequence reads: CASSLERSGGSDGYTF. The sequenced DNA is TGTGCCAGCAGCTTGGAAAGAAGCGGGGGGAGCGATGGGTACACCTTC.